This T cell receptor (beta chain) was recovered during a study of T cells after posttransplantation cyclophosphamide. Study results and limitations: Skin or GI-infiltrating T cells shared few TRB sequences with blood. Donor CD8+ memory clones often dominated recipient blood repertoires at later times.

Cyclophosphamide on days +3 and +4 followed busulfan-fludarabine conditioning and a marrow graft. With respect to this clone: Its matching antigen is unknown.

J lost 4 bases, V lost 1 base, and 6 bases had no gene match. The length of the CDR3 is 15 residues. The germline V gene encodes CDR1 SGHRS and CDR2 YFSETQ. Assay: immunoSEQ multiplex PCR; the TCRdb copy retains only in-frame clones and omits some. The table records some 45,000 clones, about 92% of them present only once. This sample comprised PBMCs, obtained less than 70 days after allogeneic stem cell transplant with posttransplant cyclophosphamide. The rearrangement links TRBV5-1 to TRBJ2-7; 9 bases fit TRBD1. The TCR sequence derives from a male patient between 55 and 70 years old who received an allogeneic stem cell transplant from a related donor and was CMV-positive. Some of the T cells might come from the graft donor. The CDR3 DNA sequence: TGCGCCAGCAGCTTGCAGACAGGGGGTCTGTACGAGCAGTACTTC. Its protein is CASSLQTGGLYEQYF.